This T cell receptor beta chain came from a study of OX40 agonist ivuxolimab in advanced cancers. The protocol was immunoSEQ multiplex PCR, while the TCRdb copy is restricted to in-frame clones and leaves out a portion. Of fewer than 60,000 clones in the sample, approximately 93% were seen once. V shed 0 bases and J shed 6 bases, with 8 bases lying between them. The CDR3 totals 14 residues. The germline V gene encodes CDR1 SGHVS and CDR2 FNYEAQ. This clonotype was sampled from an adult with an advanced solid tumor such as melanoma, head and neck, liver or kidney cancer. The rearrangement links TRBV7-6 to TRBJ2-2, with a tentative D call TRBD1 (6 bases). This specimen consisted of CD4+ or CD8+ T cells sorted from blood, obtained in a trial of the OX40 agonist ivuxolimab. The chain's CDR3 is CASSLASGAGELFF. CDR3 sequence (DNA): TGTGCCAGCAGCTTAGCGTCAGGGGCCGGGGAGCTGTTTTTT.